This TCR beta chain comes out of a study of read filtering for tumor transcriptome and immune sequencing. Molecular barcoded adaptors covering alpha/delta and beta/gamma chains were used on about 390 ng RNA. TCRdb fed the reads into MiXCR, producing one record per CDR3 protein. This table holds tens of thousands of distinct CDR3 sequences, 20% found once. Turning to this clonotype: A read error may account for a junction end that differs from germline.

Per the germline V gene, CDR1 is GTSNPN and CDR2 is SVGIG (reference sequence). The CDR3 covers 16 residues. The sequence derives from a donor over 35 with multiple myeloma. This chain joins TRBV30 and TRBJ2-1; 10 bases are shared with TRBD2. What was sequenced was a population of CD138-negative cells sorted from bone marrow. The CDR3 loop is CAWIHTGAGGDNKQFF. The CDR3 DNA sequence: TGTGCCTGGATTCACACCGGAGCGGGAGGGGACAATAAGCAGTTCTTC. The whole variable domain, filled in from reference TRBV30 and TRBJ2-1, reads SQTIHQWPATLVQPVGSPLSLECTVEGTSNPNLYWYRQAAGRGLQLLFYSVGIGQISSEVPQNLSASRPQDRQFILSSKKLLLSDSGFYLCAWIHTGAGGDNKQFFGPGTRLTVL.